Included here is one T cell receptor (beta chain) sequence, with context. This specimen belongs to a study of T-cell reconstitution after alpha-beta-depleted transplantation in children. Researchers prepared the TCRbeta library using unique molecular identifiers, the study reports. TCRdb re-called the PCR reads through MiXCR, storing one row per CDR3 protein. The sample consists of about 1,000,000 distinct CDR3 sequences, under 30% of them appearing once. The CDR3 totals 14 residues. V lost 1 base and J lost 3, with 11 bases in between. CDR1 SGHRS and CDR2 YFSETQ come from the germline V gene. Sequences were derived from PBMCs, mostly from graft donor cells, sampled 360 days after TCRalphabeta/CD19-depleted stem cell transplant. The chain links TRBV5-1 to TRBJ2-7; D is unclear. The clonotype was recovered from a boy younger than two who had a stem cell transplant for SCID, so the T cells may come from the graft donor. The CDR3 bases are TGCGCCAGCAGCTTGAGTCCGGCAGACTACGAGCAGTACTTC. It codes for CASSLSPADYEQYF.